This T cell receptor beta chain was captured in a study of T-cell memory formation after mild COVID-19. Deletions cut 9 bases from V and 7 bases from J, with 16 bases between. This CDR3 comprises 12 residues. In germline, CDR1 is MNHNY, CDR2 SVGAGI (reference sequence). TCRdb fed the 5' RACE reads into MiXCR, producing one record per CDR3 protein. The table shows 400,000 to 500,000 distinct CDR3 sequences, with 15% to 20% occurring only once. V and J are TRBV6-6 and TRBJ2-7; D may be TRBD2 (6 bases). The clonotype comes from an adult woman who had mild COVID-19 (a few samples of this study predate the infection). Cell type and time point are not known. The sample consisted of PBMCs or a T cell subset sorted from them (not recorded which). As DNA, the CDR3 is TGTGCCAGTCGGCGGGGCCTCGTAGAGCAGTACTTC. Protein sequence: CASRRGLVEQYF.